Below are 22 T cell receptor beta chains sequenced from a single sample in a study of vaccination effects on CD4 cells after COVID-19. Which antigens these TCRs recognize remains unknown. Sequencing used immunoSEQ multiplex PCR; TCRdb keeps in-frame clones, though not all of them. The sample has 45,000 to 65,000 clones; less than 80% are singletons. Around day 10 of culture, CD4+ T cells were separated out. Participants were given two doses of BNT162b2 or mRNA-1273 vaccine. The material sequenced was CD4+ T cells from PBMCs cultured without peptide, taken after COVID-19 vaccination. These receptor sequences come from a human donor who received a COVID-19 vaccine.

The rearrangement links TRBV5-1 to TRBJ1-5; no clear D gene. Per the germline V gene, CDR1 is SGHRS and CDR2 is YFSETQ. The CDR3 covers 13 residues. V shed 0 bases and J shed 5 bases, with 6 bases lying between them. The CDR3 sequence is CASSLEGHQPQHF. CDR3 in DNA: TGCGCCAGCAGCTTGGAGGGTCATCAGCCCCAGCATTTT.

This chain uses TRBV27 with TRBJ2-7; 9 bases map to TRBD2. This CDR3 has 15 residues. The J segment lost 6 bases and the V segment lost 3 bases, leaving 9 bases of the junction unmatched. In germline, CDR1 is MNHEY, CDR2 SMNVEV (reference sequence). CDR3 residues: CASSFPASGRSEQYF. The CDR3 nucleotides read TGTGCCAGCAGTTTCCCAGCGAGCGGGAGGTCCGAGCAGTACTTC.

This clone showed up just once. The DNA for the CDR3 is TGTGCCAGCAGCCTATACAGGGGCGAAAAACTGTTTTTT. It codes for CASSLYRGEKLFF. The V gene is TRBV7-3, the J gene TRBJ1-4; 7 nucleotides match TRBD1. The CDR3 sequence is 13 residues long. V lost 5 bases to trimming and J lost 8 bases; unmatched junction nucleotides: 5. In germline, CDR1 is SGHTA, CDR2 FQGTGA. Together with reference TRBV7-3 and TRBJ1-4, the CDR3 gives the full variable domain: GAGVSQTPSNKVTEKGKYVELRCDPISGHTALYWYRQSLGQGPEFLIYFQGTGAADDSGLPNDRFFAVRPEGSVSTLKIQRTERGDSAVYLCASSLYRGEKLFFGSGTQLSVL.

This sequence joins TRBV10-1 and TRBJ2-7, with 8 bases aligning to TRBD2. This CDR3 is 20 amino acids long. CDR1 and CDR2 (germline): WNHNN, SYGVQD (reference sequence). The V and J ends lost 7 bases and 0 bases, in that order; junction bases with no gene match: 23. CDR3 region: CASTHDEEREKGVFSYEQYF. The CDR3 DNA reads as TGCGCCAGCACCCACGACGAGGAGCGGGAGAAAGGGGTATTCTCCTACGAGCAGTACTTC.

The chain recombines TRBV5-1 with TRBJ2-3; weak D call: TRBD1 (5 bases). Trimming cost V 4 bases and J 3 bases, with 12 bases left between them. Germline CDR1 reads SGHRS; CDR2 reads YFSETQ. The CDR3 is 14 residues long. CDR3 sequence: CASSPRVMTDTQYF. CDR3 nucleotide sequence: TGCGCCAGCAGCCCCAGGGTTATGACAGATACGCAGTATTTT.

This clone was observed a few times. The chain combines TRBV13 with TRBJ1-2; D remains ambiguous. Deletions cut 0 bases from V and 8 bases from J, with 7 bases between. The CDR3 spans 12 residues. The germline CDR1 and CDR2 sequences are PRHDT and FYEKMQ (reference sequence). CDR3 residues: CASSLGRGGYTF. The CDR3 DNA is TGTGCCAGCAGCTTAGGCCGTGGCGGCTACACCTTC.

The chain recombines TRBV25-1 with TRBJ2-7; D ambiguous. This CDR3 spans 14 amino acids. CDR1 and CDR2 (germline): MGHDK, SYGVNS. The V and J ends lost 3 bases and 2 bases respectively, with 11 bases between them. The CDR3 reads CASSDRGPTYEQYF. The CDR3 nucleotides are TGTGCCAGCAGTGATCGCGGTCCGACCTACGAGCAGTACTTC.

The V and J genes are TRBV5-6 and TRBJ2-7; D ambiguous. Trimming took 0 bases from V and 2 from J, leaving 3 bases between them. The length of the CDR3 is 12 residues. CDR1 and CDR2 (germline): SGHDT, YYEEEE. The CDR3 nucleotides read TGTGCCAGCAGCTTGGGGGCCTACGAGCAGTACTTC. This codes for CASSLGAYEQYF. The full variable domain, with the rest looked up from reference TRBV5-6 and TRBJ2-7, is DAGVTQSPTHLIKTRGQQVTLRCSPKSGHDTVSWYQQALGQGPQFIFQYYEEEERQRGNFPDRFSGHQFPNYSSELNVNALLLGDSALYLCASSLGAYEQYFGPGTRLTVT.

The chain is built from TRBV7-2 and TRBJ2-1; 10 bases align to TRBD1. The CDR3 is made up of 15 amino acids. Trimming took 5 bases from V and 4 from J; bases not matched to a gene: 5. Germline CDR1 SGHTA, CDR2 FQGNSA. The CDR3 sequence: CASSRDRGGYNEQFF. CDR3 sequence (DNA): TGTGCCAGCAGCAGGGACAGGGGAGGGTACAATGAGCAGTTCTTC.

The chain combines TRBV6-6 with TRBJ2-1; a weak D match, TRBD1 (6 bases). Trimming stripped 6 bases from V and 9 bases from J, with 12 bases between. Germline assignment: CDR1 MNHNY and CDR2 SVGAGI (reference sequence). This CDR3 has 12 amino acids. CDR3 nucleotide sequence: TGTGCCAGCAGCATGACCAGGGGTGAGCAGTTCTTC. This codes for CASSMTRGEQFF.

The chain couples TRBV7-9 to TRBJ1-1; TRBD1 matches at 7 bases. The germline gives CDR1 SEHNR, CDR2 FQNEAQ (reference sequence). This CDR3 is 13 amino acids long. V lost 3 bases and J lost 5; bases outside the gene matches: 3. The DNA for the CDR3 is TGTGCCAGCAGCTTTAGCAGGGGGACTGAAGCTTTCTTT. It codes for CASSFSRGTEAFF.

This chain links TRBV30 with TRBJ2-3; D unresolved. V was trimmed by 4 bases and J by 0 bases, leaving 17 bases between them. CDR3 length equals 16 residues. Germline values: CDR1 GTSNPN, CDR2 SVGIG (reference sequence). The CDR3 protein is CAWTPLSDPSTDTQYF. The CDR3 region has the DNA TGTGCCTGGACCCCACTAAGCGATCCTAGCACAGATACGCAGTATTTT.

V gene TRBV5-6 combines with J gene TRBJ1-2, with 12 positions matching TRBD1. The CDR3 spans 18 residues. V was clipped by 0 bases and J by 5 bases; unmatched bases: 11. Germline CDR1 reads SGHDT; CDR2 reads YYEEEE. The CDR3 coding sequence is TGTGCCAGCAGCTTGGTGGGACAGGGGGCGGAAACCCTTTATGGCTACACCTTC. Protein sequence: CASSLVGQGAETLYGYTF.

The rearrangement joins TRBV5-1 to TRBJ1-1; D is ambiguous. Germline assignment: CDR1 SGHRS and CDR2 YFSETQ. The CDR3 is 13 amino acids. V shed 1 base and J shed 7 bases, with 11 bases lying between them. The CDR3: CASSLPTGFEAFF. In DNA form, the CDR3 reads TGCGCCAGCAGCTTGCCGACCGGGTTTGAAGCTTTCTTT.

The chain links TRBV7-2 to TRBJ1-5; perhaps TRBD1 as D (6 bases). V gave up 7 bases and J gave up 4 bases, with 11 bases separating them. Germline V CDR1 and CDR2: SGHTA, FQGNSA. The CDR3 loop spans 13 amino acids. This chain's CDR3 is CASTFDRNQPQHF. CDR3 DNA sequence: TGTGCCAGCACCTTCGACAGGAATCAGCCCCAGCATTTT.

The chain couples TRBV30 to TRBJ1-3; possibly TRBD1 for D (5 bases). V was pared by 7 bases and J by 8 bases, with 24 bases between. The CDR3 totals 15 residues. The germline V gene encodes CDR1 GTSNPN and CDR2 SVGIG (reference sequence). The CDR3 protein is CASDAVRGGVDTIYF. CDR3 coding DNA: TGTGCCTCCGATGCAGTTCGGGGGGGAGTGGACACCATATATTTT.

The J gene is TRBJ2-6, the V gene TRBV5-1; 9 bases align to TRBD1. V was pared by 7 bases and J by 4 bases, with 3 bases of the junction left unmatched. Per the germline V gene, CDR1 is SGHRS and CDR2 is YFSETQ. The length of the CDR3 is 14 residues. CDR3 loop: CASGGQGGANVLTF. In DNA form, the CDR3 reads TGCGCCAGCGGGGGACAGGGCGGGGCCAACGTCCTGACTTTC.

The chain combines TRBV19 with TRBJ2-5; D uncertain. The V gene's germline CDR1 is LNHDA and CDR2 SQIVND (reference sequence). CDR3 length: 11 amino acids. Trimming stripped 3 bases from V and 4 bases from J, with 3 bases between. The CDR3 DNA reads as TGTGCCAGTAGTATCCGAGAGACCCAGTACTTC. Translated, it gives CASSIRETQYF.

The chain links TRBV20-1 to TRBJ1-2; 8 nucleotides agree with TRBD1. This CDR3 spans 11 amino acids. The ends lost 5 bases at V and 7 bases at J; junction bases unmatched: 3. Germline-derived CDR1 and CDR2 are DFQATT and SNEGSKA (reference sequence). This CDR3 is CSAGQGIGYTF. The CDR3 bases are TGCAGTGCTGGACAGGGTATTGGCTACACCTTC.

The chain is built from TRBV15 and TRBJ1-1; 7 positions agree with TRBD1. Trimming cost V 5 bases and J 0 bases; bases outside gene matches: 6. CDR1 is LNHNV, CDR2 YYDKDF, per germline (reference sequence). This CDR3 comprises 15 residues. CDR3 region: CATSGTRGMNTEAFF. The CDR3 DNA reads TGTGCCACCAGCGGGACCAGGGGGATGAACACTGAAGCTTTCTTT.

As concerns this clone: At one of its ends the junction is not consistent with the germline gene, which may arise from a read error. The chain links TRBV6-2 or TRBV6-3 to TRBJ2-3; 8 bases line up with TRBD2. The CDR3 runs to 16 residues. From germline, CDR1 is MNHEY and CDR2 SVGEGT. The CDR3 spells CASSHSSGGLTHTQYF. CDR3 bases: TGTGCCAGCAGTCACTCAAGCGGGGGTCTCACGCATACGCAGTATTTT.

The chain combines TRBV4-3 with TRBJ1-1; unclear D gene. This CDR3 region has 13 residues. In germline, CDR1 is LGHNA, CDR2 YSLEER. V was shortened by 0 bases and J by 4 bases, with 6 bases between the two germline ends. The CDR3 here is CASSQEKSTEAFF. CDR3 DNA: TGCGCCAGCAGCCAAGAAAAAAGCACTGAAGCTTTCTTT.